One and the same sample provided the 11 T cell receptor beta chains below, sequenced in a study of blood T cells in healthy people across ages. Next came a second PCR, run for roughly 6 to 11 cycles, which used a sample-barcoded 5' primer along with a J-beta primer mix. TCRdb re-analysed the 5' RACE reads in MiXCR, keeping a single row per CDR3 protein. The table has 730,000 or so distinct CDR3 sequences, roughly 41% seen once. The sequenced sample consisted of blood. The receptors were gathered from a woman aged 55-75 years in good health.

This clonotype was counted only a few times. The CDR3, as DNA: TGTGCCAGCAGCTACGGACAGGGGGGGACTGAAGCTTTCTTT. It yields the protein CASSYGQGGTEAFF. V usage is TRBV7-3 and J usage is TRBJ1-1, with 10 bases lining up with TRBD1. This CDR3 comprises 14 residues. J gave up 5 bases and V 4 bases, and 4 bases lay outside the gene matches. CDR1 SGHTA and CDR2 FQGTGA come from the germline V gene.

CDR3 sequence reads: CASSLAQAPSYEQYF. CDR3 DNA sequence: TGTGCCAGCAGCTTAGCTCAAGCTCCCTCCTACGAGCAGTACTTC. The chain joins TRBV7-2 to TRBJ2-5; D ambiguous. The J call may be in error: the DNA end matches TRBJ2-7 better. Germline V CDR1 and CDR2: SGHTA, FQGNSA. CDR3 length equals 15 residues.

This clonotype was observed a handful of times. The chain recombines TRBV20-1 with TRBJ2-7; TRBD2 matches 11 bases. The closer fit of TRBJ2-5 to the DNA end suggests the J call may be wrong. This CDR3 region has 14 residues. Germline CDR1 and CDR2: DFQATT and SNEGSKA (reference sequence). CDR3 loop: CSALTSGGVETQYF. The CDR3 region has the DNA TGCAGTGCCCTAACTAGCGGGGGAGTGGAGACCCAGTACTTC.

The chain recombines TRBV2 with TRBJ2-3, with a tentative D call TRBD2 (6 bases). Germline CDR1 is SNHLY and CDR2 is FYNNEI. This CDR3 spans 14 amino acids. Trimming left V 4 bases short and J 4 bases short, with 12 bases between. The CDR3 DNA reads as TGTGCCAGCAGTGGACCCGGCGGGGCAGATACGCAGTATTTT. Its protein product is CASSGPGGADTQYF.

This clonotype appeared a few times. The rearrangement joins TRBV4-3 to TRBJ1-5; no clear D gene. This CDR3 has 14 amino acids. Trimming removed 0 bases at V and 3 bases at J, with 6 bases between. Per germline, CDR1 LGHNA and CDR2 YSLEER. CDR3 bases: TGCGCCAGCAGCCAAGATAGCCTCAATCAGCCCCAGCATTTT. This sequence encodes CASSQDSLNQPQHF.

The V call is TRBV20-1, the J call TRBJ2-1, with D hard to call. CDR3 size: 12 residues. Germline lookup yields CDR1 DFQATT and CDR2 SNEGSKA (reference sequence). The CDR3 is CRNGSPDNEQFF. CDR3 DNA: TGCAGGAATGGATCTCCCGACAATGAGCAGTTCTTC.

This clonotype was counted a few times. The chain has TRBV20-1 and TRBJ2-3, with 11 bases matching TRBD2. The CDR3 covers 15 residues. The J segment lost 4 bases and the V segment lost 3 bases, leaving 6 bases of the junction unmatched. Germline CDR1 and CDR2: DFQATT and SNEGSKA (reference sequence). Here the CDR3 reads CSARMTSGAPDTQYF. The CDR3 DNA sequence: TGCAGTGCTAGGATGACTAGCGGGGCCCCAGATACGCAGTATTTT.

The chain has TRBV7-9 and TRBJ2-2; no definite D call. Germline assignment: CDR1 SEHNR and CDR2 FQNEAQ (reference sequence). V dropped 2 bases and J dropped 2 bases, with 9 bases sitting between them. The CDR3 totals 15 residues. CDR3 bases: TGTGCCAGCAGCTTAAAGGCCTTAAACACCGGGGAGCTGTTTTTT. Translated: CASSLKALNTGELFF. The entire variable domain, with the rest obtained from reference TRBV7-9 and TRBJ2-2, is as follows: DTGVSQNPRHKITKRGQNVTFRCDPISEHNRLYWYRQTLGQGPEFLTYFQNEAQLEKSRLLSDRFSAERPKGSFSTLEIQRTEQGDSAMYLCASSLKALNTGELFFGEGSRLTVL.

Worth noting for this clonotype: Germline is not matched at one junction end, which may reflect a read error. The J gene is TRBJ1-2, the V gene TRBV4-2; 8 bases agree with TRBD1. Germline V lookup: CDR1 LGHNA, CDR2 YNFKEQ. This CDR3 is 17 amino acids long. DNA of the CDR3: TGTGCCAGCATCCAAGAGTGGAGGACAGGGCCAAACTATGGCTACACCTTC. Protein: CASIQEWRTGPNYGYTF.

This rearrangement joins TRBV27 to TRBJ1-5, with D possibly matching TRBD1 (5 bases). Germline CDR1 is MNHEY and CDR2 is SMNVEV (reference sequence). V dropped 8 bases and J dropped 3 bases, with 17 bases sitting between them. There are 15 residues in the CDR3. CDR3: CASGLGAAPNQPQHF. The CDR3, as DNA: TGTGCCAGCGGACTAGGGGCGGCCCCCAATCAGCCCCAGCATTTT.

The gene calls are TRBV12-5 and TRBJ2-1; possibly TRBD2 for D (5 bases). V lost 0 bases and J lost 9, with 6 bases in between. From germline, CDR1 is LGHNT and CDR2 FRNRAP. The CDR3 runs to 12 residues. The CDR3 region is CASGLVLGEQFF. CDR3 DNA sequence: TGTGCTAGTGGTTTGGTACTAGGTGAGCAGTTCTTC.